The T cell receptor (beta chain) described here comes from a study of regulatory T cells in long-lasting Graves disease. Overall study findings and caveats: TRBV28, TRBJ1-2 and TRBJ2-5 were favored in persistent disease. TCR diversity was lower in persistent than newly diagnosed Graves' disease.

The time point denotes: newly diagnosed GD, antithyroid drugs for less than 3 months. The TCR library was made from RNA that had been extracted from PBMCs in TRIzol. The patients were drawn from one endocrinology department in Xi'an, China. Construction of TCR beta libraries relied on iRepertoire HTBI primers and on Arm-PCR targeting CDR3 regions. TCRdb processed the multiplex PCR reads anew with MiXCR; each CDR3 protein has one entry. The sample carries roughly 420,000 distinct CDR3 sequences, 11% to 15% recorded once. This CDR3 region has 13 residues. CDR1 and CDR2 (germline): DFQATT, SNEGSKA (reference sequence). V was cut by 4 bases and J by 3 bases, with 10 bases left in between. On this clonotype: Its antigen remains unidentified.

The same sample was also studied in work on T cells in Graves' hyperthyroidism and ophthalmopathy. That study reports: Expanded thyroid clonotypes (above 0.001) were mostly also found in blood.

The TCR sequence derives from a woman aged 50 to 60 with Graves disease. The sample consisted of peripheral blood mononuclear cells (PBMCs), taken at new diagnosis, from a patient treated with antithyroid drugs. The chain joins TRBV20-1 to TRBJ1-5, with D hard to call. The CDR3, as DNA: TGCAGTGCTAAAGGACGGATCAATCAGCCCCAGCATTTT. Residues: CSAKGRINQPQHF.